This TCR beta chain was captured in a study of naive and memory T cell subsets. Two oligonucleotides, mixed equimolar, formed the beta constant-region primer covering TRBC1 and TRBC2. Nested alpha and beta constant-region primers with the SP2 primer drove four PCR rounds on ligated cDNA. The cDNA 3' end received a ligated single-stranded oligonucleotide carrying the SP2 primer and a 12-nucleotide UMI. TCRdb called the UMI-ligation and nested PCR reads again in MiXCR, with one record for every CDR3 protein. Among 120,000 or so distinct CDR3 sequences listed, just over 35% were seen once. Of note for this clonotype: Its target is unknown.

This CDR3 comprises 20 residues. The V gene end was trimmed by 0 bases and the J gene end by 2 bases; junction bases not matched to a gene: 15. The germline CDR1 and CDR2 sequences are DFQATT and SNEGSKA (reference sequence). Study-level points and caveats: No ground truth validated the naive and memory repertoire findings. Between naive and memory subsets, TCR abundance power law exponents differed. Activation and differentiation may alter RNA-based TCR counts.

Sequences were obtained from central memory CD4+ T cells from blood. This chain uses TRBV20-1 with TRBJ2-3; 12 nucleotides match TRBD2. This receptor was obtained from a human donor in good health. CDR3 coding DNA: TGCAGTGCTAGAGATGTCCTAGCGGGAGGGCGAGGCCGAATCACAGATACGCAGTATTTT. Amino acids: CSARDVLAGGRGRITDTQYF.